This T cell receptor beta chain is drawn from a study of identifying expanded T cells in peripheral blood. During the collection period, no donor immune events like infections were recorded. Generated by immunoSEQ multiplex PCR, the TCRdb table keeps only in-frame clones and is missing some. Among under 150,000 clones listed, 75% to 90% were seen once. Sequencing used blood. This TCR was recovered from a person between 18 and 75 years old in good health.

The CDR3 region is CASSLGAAFRSNQPQHF. CDR3 bases: TGTGCCAGCAGCTTAGGGGCTGCTTTTAGAAGCAATCAGCCCCAGCATTTT. J is TRBJ1-5 and V is TRBV7-2; D is uncertain. The ends were cut back, 1 base at V and 1 base at J, with 14 bases in the middle. The CDR3 is made up of 17 amino acids. Looked up from germline, CDR1 is SGHTA and CDR2 is FQGNSA.